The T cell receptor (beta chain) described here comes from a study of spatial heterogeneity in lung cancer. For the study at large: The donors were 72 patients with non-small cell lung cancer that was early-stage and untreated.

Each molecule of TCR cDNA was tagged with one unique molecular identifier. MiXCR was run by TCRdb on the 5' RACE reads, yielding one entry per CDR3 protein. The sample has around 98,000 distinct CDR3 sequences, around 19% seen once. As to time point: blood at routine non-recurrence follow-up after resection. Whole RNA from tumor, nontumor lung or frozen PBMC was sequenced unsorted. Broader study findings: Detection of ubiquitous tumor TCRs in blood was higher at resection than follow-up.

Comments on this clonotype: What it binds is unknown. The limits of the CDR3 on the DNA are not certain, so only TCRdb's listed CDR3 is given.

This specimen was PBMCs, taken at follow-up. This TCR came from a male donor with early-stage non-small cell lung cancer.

CDR3 region: CASSSSTGGRNTIYF. The chain uses TRBV12-3 or TRBV12-4 and TRBJ1-3; the D call TRBD1 from the table was never checked on the DNA. A total of 15 residues make up the CDR3, ends included.